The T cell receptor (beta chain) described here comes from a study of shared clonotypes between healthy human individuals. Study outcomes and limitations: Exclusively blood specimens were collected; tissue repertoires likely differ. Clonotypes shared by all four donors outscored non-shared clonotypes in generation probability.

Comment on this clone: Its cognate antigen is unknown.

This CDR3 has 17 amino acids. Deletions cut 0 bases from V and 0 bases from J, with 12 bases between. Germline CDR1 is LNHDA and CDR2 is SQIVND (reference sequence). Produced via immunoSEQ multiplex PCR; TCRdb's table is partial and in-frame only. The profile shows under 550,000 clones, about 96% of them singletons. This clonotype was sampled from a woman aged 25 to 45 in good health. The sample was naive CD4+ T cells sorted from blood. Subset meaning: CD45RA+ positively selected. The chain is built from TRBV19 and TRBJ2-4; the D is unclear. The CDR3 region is CASSIEAGILAKNIQYF. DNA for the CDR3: TGTGCCAGTAGTATAGAGGCTGGGATCTTAGCCAAAAACATTCAGTACTTC.